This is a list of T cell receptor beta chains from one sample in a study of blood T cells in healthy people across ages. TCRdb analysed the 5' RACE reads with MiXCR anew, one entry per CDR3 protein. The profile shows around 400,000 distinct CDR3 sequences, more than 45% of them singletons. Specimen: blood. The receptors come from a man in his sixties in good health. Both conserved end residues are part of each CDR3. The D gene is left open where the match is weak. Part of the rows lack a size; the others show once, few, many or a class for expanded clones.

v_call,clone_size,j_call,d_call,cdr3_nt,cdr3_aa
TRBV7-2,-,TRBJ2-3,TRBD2,TGTGCCAGCAGCTGGACTAGCGGGAGGGAAGATACGCAGTATTTT,CASSWTSGREDTQYF
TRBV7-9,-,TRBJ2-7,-,TGTGCCAGCAGCTTAGATGCAGAACGGGGGTTCTTC,CASSLDAERGFF
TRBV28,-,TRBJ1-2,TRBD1,TGTGCCAGCAGTGTTGGACAGGGGGCGTTTGGCTACACCTTC,CASSVGQGAFGYTF
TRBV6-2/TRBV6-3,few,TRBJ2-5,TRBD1,TGTGCCAGCACCCGGACAGGGCTTGGAGAGCAGTACTTC,CASTRTGLGEQYF
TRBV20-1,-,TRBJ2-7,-,TGCTGTGCTAGTGGGACAAACTACTACGAGCAGTACTTC,CCASGTNYYEQYF
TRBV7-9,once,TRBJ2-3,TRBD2,TGTGCCAGCAGCCCGACTAGCCAACCAACAGATACGCAGTATTTT,CASSPTSQPTDTQYF
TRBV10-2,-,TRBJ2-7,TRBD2,TGCGCCAGCAGTGAAACGGGACTAGGGAGCTACGAGCAGTACTTC,CASSETGLGSYEQYF
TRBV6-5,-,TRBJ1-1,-,TGTGCCAGCCCACACTCAAGGGACACTGAAGCTTTCTTT,CASPHSRDTEAFF
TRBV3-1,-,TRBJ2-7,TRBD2,TGTGCCAGCAGCCAAAGAGCAGCGGGAGCGCGAGAGCAGTACTTC,CASSQRAAGAREQYF
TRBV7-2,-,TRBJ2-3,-,TGTGCCAGCAGCCAGGGCGGCGGTCTTACGCAGTATTTT,CASSQGGGLTQYF
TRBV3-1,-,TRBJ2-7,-,TGTGCCAGCAGCCAAGATACAGGGCGGTACGAGCAGTACTTC,CASSQDTGRYEQYF
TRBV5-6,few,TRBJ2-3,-,TGTGCCAGCAGCTTGAACTGGGGAGGAACAGATACGCAGTATTTT,CASSLNWGGTDTQYF
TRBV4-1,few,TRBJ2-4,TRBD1,TGCGCCAGCAGCCCTACGGACAGGGAGGTAAACATTCAGTACTTC,CASSPTDREVNIQYF
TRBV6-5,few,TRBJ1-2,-,TGTGCCAGCAGGGAGAGGGGCGGAAATGGCTACACCTTC,CASRERGGNGYTF
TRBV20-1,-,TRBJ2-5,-,TGCAGTGCAAGGGACAATGAGCAGTACTTC,CSARDNEQYF
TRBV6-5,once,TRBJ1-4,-,TGTGCCAGCAGTTACCGAGGCAGGGATAATGAAAAACTGTTTTTT,CASSYRGRDNEKLFF
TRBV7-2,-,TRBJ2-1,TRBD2,TGTGCCAGCAGCTTTCGGGGTATAGCGGGGGGTCCTAGCTCCTACAGTGAGCAGTTCTTC,CASSFRGIAGGPSSYSEQFF
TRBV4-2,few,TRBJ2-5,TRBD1,TGTGCCAGCAGCCAAGATGGACAGGGGGCTGTTGAGACCCAGTACTTC,CASSQDGQGAVETQYF
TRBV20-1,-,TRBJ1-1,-,TGCAGTGCTCGGGACCCGGTGAGCACTGAAGCTTTCTTT,CSARDPVSTEAFF
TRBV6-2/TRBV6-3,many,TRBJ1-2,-,TGTGCCAGCAGCTACAACCTCGGGGCCCCTAACTATGGCTACACCTTC,CASSYNLGAPNYGYTF
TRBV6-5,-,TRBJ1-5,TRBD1,TGTGCCAGCAGTTCAGGGGGTTTTCAGCCCCAGCATTTT,CASSSGGFQPQHF
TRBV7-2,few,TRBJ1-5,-,TGTGCCAGCAGCTTAGGACTCGACCTCAATCAGCCCCAGCATTTT,CASSLGLDLNQPQHF
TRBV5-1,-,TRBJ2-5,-,TGCGCCAGCAGCTGGGGCGGCGTGAGTAGCCAAGAGACCCAGTACTTC,CASSWGGVSSQETQYF
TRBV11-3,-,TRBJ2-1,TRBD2,TGTGCCAGCAGCCCGGGACTAGCGGGCCCTGCTCTAGAGGGGCAGTTCTTC,CASSPGLAGPALEGQFF
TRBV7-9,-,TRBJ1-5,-,TGTGCCAGCAGCTTCTACGGAGATCAGTCCCAGCATTTT,CASSFYGDQSQHF
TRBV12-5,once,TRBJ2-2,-,TGTGCTAGTGGTTTAGGGGCGAACACCGGGGAGCTGTTTTTT,CASGLGANTGELFF
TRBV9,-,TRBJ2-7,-,TGTGCCAGCAGCGTCGGGACTCCTACGGGCGAGCAGTACTTC,CASSVGTPTGEQYF
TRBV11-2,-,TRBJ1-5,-,TGTGCCAGCAGCTTAGCCAGAAACCAGCCCCAGCATTTT,CASSLARNQPQHF
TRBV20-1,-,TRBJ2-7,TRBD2,TGCAGTGCCTATGGACTAGCGGGAGGGCGGGACGAGCAGTACTTC,CSAYGLAGGRDEQYF
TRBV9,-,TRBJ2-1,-,TGTGCCAGCAGCGTAGCTGTGGGTGAGCAGTTCTTC,CASSVAVGEQFF
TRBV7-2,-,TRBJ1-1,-,TGTGCCAGCGGGCCGGGACTGAGAGCTGAAGCTTTCTTT,CASGPGLRAEAFF
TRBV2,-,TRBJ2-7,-,TGTGCCAGCAGTGGGGACGGGTTTTACGAGCAGTACTTC,CASSGDGFYEQYF
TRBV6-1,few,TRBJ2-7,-,TGTGCCAGCAGTGAACGTACGGACAGCCCCTACTACGAGCAGTACTTC,CASSERTDSPYYEQYF
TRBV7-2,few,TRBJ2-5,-,TGTGCCAGCAGCTCGGGACGAAAAGAGACCCAGTACTTC,CASSSGRKETQYF
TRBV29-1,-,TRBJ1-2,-,TGCAGCGTGGAGACAAGAAACTATGGCTACACCTTC,CSVETRNYGYTF
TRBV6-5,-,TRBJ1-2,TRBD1,TGTGCCAGCAGTTACTCTGGACAGGGGGACGGCTATGGCTACACCTTC,CASSYSGQGDGYGYTF
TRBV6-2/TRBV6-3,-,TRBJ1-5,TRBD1,TGTGCCAGCAGTCGGACAGGGGGAGGTCAGCCCCAGCATTTT,CASSRTGGGQPQHF
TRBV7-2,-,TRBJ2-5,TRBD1,TGTGCCAGCAGCTTACACAGGGGACAAGAGACCCAGTACTTC,CASSLHRGQETQYF
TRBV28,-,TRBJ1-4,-,TGTGCCAGCAGTTTATGGACAGGCTCTAATGAAAAACTGTTTTTT,CASSLWTGSNEKLFF
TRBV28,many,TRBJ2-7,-,TGTGCCAGCAGGATAGCGTCAGGAAGGGACGAGCAGTACTTC,CASRIASGRDEQYF
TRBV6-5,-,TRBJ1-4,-,TGTGCCAGCAGCCCGGGGGAGGGAACTAATGAAAAACTGTTTTTT,CASSPGEGTNEKLFF
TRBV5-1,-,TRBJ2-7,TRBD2,TGCGCCAGCAGCAACCCAGGGACTAGCGGGAGGGCCCGCGCCTACGAGCAGTACTTC,CASSNPGTSGRARAYEQYF
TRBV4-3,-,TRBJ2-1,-,TGCGCCAGCAGCCAAGATTGGGCAGGGAAGTACAATGAGCAGTTCTTC,CASSQDWAGKYNEQFF
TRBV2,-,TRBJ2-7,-,TGTGCCAGCAGTGGGGCACGGGGGTCCTACGAGCAGTACTTC,CASSGARGSYEQYF
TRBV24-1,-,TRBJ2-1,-,TGTGCCACCAGTCGGACGCCGTACAATGAGCAGTTCTTC,CATSRTPYNEQFF
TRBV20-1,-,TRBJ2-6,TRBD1,TGCAGTGCTAGACCTACCTACGGACAGGGGGATTCTGAAGTCTCTGGGGCCAACGTCCTGACTTTC,CSARPTYGQGDSEVSGANVLTF
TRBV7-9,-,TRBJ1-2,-,TGTGCCAGCAGCGACTCCGGGACCGACTATGGCTACACCTTC,CASSDSGTDYGYTF
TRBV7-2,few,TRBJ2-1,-,TGTGCCAGCAGCTTAGCACCGGGGGCCACGCAAAGCTCCTACAATGAGCAGTTCTTC,CASSLAPGATQSSYNEQFF